This T cell receptor (beta chain) was observed in a study of cytomegalovirus exposure and HLA in healthy donors. General observations from the study: Rare sequences made up most TCRs, while some public TCRs were found in many donors.

The method was immunoSEQ multiplex PCR; TCRdb's version includes in-frame clones alone and lacks a portion of them. The data contain approximately 120,000 clones, roughly 89% of them singletons. For this clone: Its antigen is unknown.

This sequence was found in a woman younger than 30 in good health and CMV-seronegative. Sample: PBMCs.

In DNA, the CDR3 is TGTGCCAGCAGCTTCGGGGGAGTCTATAGCAATCAGCCCCAGCATTTT. Translation: CASSFGGVYSNQPQHF. The J gene is TRBJ1-5, the V gene TRBV5-6, with a weak D call TRBD1 (5 bases). This CDR3 contains 16 residues. V was trimmed by 2 bases and J by 0 bases, leaving 12 bases between them. Per the germline V gene, CDR1 is SGHDT and CDR2 is YYEEEE.